One and the same sample provided the 13 T cell receptor beta chains below, sequenced in a study of CD8 T cells in ankylosing spondylitis. TCRdb reprocessed the 5' RACE reads via MiXCR and lists one record per CDR3 protein. In the table there are over 130,000 distinct CDR3 sequences, around 43% of which are singletons. Sequencing was carried out using synovial fluid, either unsorted or a sorted T cell fraction (not recorded which). The receptors derive from a male donor with ankylosing spondylitis.

This clonotype is a singleton in its sample. The chain combines TRBV6-1 with TRBJ2-7, with 8 bases identical to TRBD2. The CDR3 has 14 residues. V was clipped by 6 bases and J by 5 bases; unmatched bases: 9. Germline CDR1 reads MNHNS; CDR2 reads SASEGT. The CDR3 sequence: CASSVPLLADEQYF. The CDR3 nucleotides are TGTGCCAGCAGCGTCCCCCTACTAGCGGACGAGCAGTACTTC.

This chain connects TRBV20-1 to TRBJ1-1; D is perhaps TRBD1 (5 bases). The ends were cut back, 3 bases at V and 1 base at J, with 12 bases in the middle. Germline CDR1 and CDR2: DFQATT and SNEGSKA (reference sequence). The CDR3 contains 14 residues. CDR3 region: CSARMGLTNTEAFF. The CDR3 nucleotides read TGCAGTGCTAGGATGGGACTGACGAACACTGAAGCTTTCTTT.

The chain is built from TRBV20-1 and TRBJ2-1; 9 bases match TRBD2. From germline, CDR1 is DFQATT and CDR2 SNEGSKA (reference sequence). The CDR3 covers 17 residues. With V trimmed by 3 bases and J by 1 base, 10 bases remained unmatched. The CDR3 DNA reads TGCAGTGCTAGTGGGGGACTAGCTTCTTGGTCCTACAATGAGCAGTTCTTC. Translation gives CSASGGLASWSYNEQFF.

The V call is TRBV6-2 or TRBV6-3, the J call TRBJ2-7, with a possible D match to TRBD1 (5 bases). The CDR3 has 13 amino acids. Looked up from germline, CDR1 is MNHEY and CDR2 is SVGEGT. V was shortened by 4 bases and J by 0 bases, with 7 bases between the two germline ends. CDR3 protein: CASSSDSSYEQYF. CDR3 nucleotides: TGTGCCAGCAGTTCCGACAGCTCCTACGAGCAGTACTTC.

This clonotype was seen repeatedly, ten times or more. The chain has TRBV6-2 or TRBV6-3 and TRBJ2-2, with 7 bases identical to TRBD2. Losses at the gene ends were 5 bases for V and 4 bases for J; bases not matched to a gene: 10. This CDR3 has 16 residues. Germline loops: CDR1 MNHEY, CDR2 SVGEGT. CDR3 protein: CASSLDRDYLTGELFF. CDR3 in DNA: TGTGCCAGCAGTCTCGACCGGGACTATCTCACCGGGGAGCTGTTTTTT.

V gene TRBV29-1 combines with J gene TRBJ2-2, with D maybe TRBD1 (5 bases). V lost 3 bases and J 1 base, leaving 15 bases between the germline ends. The CDR3 spans 16 residues. Germline CDR1 is SQVTM and CDR2 is ANQGSEA. The DNA of the CDR3 is TGCAGCGTTGAGAGCTCTCCAGGGTTGAACACCGGGGAGCTGTTTTTT. It encodes CSVESSPGLNTGELFF.

The chain recombines TRBV7-9 with TRBJ1-2, with a tentative D call TRBD1 (5 bases). Germline values: CDR1 SEHNR, CDR2 FQNEAQ (reference sequence). This CDR3 has 14 amino acids. Trimming stripped 1 base from V and 4 bases from J, with 10 bases between. CDR3 amino acids: CASSLVGGAYGYTF. CDR3 DNA sequence: TGTGCCAGCAGCTTAGTAGGAGGGGCCTATGGCTACACCTTC.

In its sample, this clonotype was seen a few times. The J gene is TRBJ2-5, the V gene TRBV28; 9 nucleotides agree with TRBD2. The CDR3 totals 14 residues. Losses at the gene ends were 5 bases for V and 5 bases for J; bases not matched to a gene: 6. CDR1 and CDR2 (germline): MDHEN, SYDVKM. For the CDR3, the DNA is TGTGCCAGCAGTGCCCTAGCGGGATGGGAGACCCAGTACTTC. This codes for CASSALAGWETQYF.

Regarding this clonotype: A read error may account for a junction end that differs from germline. The gene calls are TRBV7-9 and TRBJ2-1; the D gene could be TRBD1 or TRBD2 (5 bases each). Germline assignment: CDR1 SEHNR and CDR2 FQNEAQ (reference sequence). The CDR3 consists of 16 residues. CDR3 nucleotide sequence: TGTGCCGGCAGTCCGTCCTCGGGACCTGCCCACAATGAGCAGTTCTTC. Its protein is CAGSPSSGPAHNEQFF.

This chain connects TRBV11-2 to TRBJ2-7; tentative D call: TRBD1 (5 bases). In germline, CDR1 is SGHAT, CDR2 FQNNGV. Trimming removed 4 bases at V and 6 bases at J, with 19 bases between. This CDR3 region has 15 residues. CDR3 coding DNA: TGTGCCAGCAGCTCGCCTCTCGACCCAGGGTTCGAGCAGTACTTC. Residues: CASSSPLDPGFEQYF.

This rearrangement joins TRBV12-3 or TRBV12-4 to TRBJ1-2; a possible D gene is TRBD1 (5 bases). The CDR3 consists of 15 residues. V was clipped by 1 base and J by 4 bases, with 13 bases between them. CDR3 in amino acids: CASSLVWTPLYGYTF. CDR3 DNA sequence: TGTGCCAGCAGTTTAGTGTGGACACCACTCTATGGCTACACCTTC.

This clonotype was found a few times. The chain has TRBV4-1 and TRBJ1-2, with D possibly TRBD1 on 5 matching bases. Germline V gene data show CDR1 as MGHRA and CDR2 as YSYEKL. The ends were cut back, 9 bases at V and 4 bases at J, with 15 bases in the middle. The CDR3 has 13 residues. This CDR3 reads CARGSGFSYGYTF. The CDR3 bases are TGCGCCAGGGGGTCAGGGTTTTCCTATGGCTACACCTTC.

This clonotype was counted only a few times. The chain uses TRBV2 and TRBJ2-7; 8 bases map to TRBD2. J was trimmed by 2 bases and V by 4 bases; bases with no gene match: 16. There are 18 residues in the CDR3. Looked up from germline, CDR1 is SNHLY and CDR2 is FYNNEI. CDR3 residues: CASSGPLRGGSPPYEQYF. Written as DNA, the CDR3 is TGTGCCAGCAGTGGTCCTTTACGGGGGGGATCCCCCCCCTACGAGCAGTACTTC.